Listed below are T cell receptor beta chains from one sample, sequenced in a study of beta chain features in type 1 diabetes. Repertoires were generated with immunoSEQ multiplex PCR, while TCRdb's copy carries only in-frame clones and drops some. This sample carries a few hundred thousand clones, approximately 13% of them seen once, and the ten largest clones take about 0.016%. The sequencing sample was made of naive CD4+ T cells from blood. The receptors stem from a woman younger than 35 with type 1 diabetes. Each CDR3 is given with its conserved first and last residue. D genes are given only for firm matches.

d_call v_call cdr3_aa
. TRBV10-3 CAISSGSGNTIYF
. TRBV30 CAWSSGQGNYEQYF
. TRBV19 CASSIGQLGGYGYTF
TRBD2 TRBV5-4 CASSLGRGSSSSGNEQFF
TRBD2 TRBV18 CASSPLGLAGVNEQFF
TRBD1 TRBV29-1 CSVRISGQGGLETQYF
TRBD1 TRBV28 CASSLPTGGDDIQYF
TRBD2 TRBV12-5 CASGLVLSGRIYNEQFF
. TRBV19 CASSATEQETQYF
. TRBV9 CASGRDNYEQYF
TRBD2 TRBV7-2 CASSLIAGAYNEQFF
. TRBV30 CAWTLYGGGWTEAFF
. TRBV6-5 CASRISGGHEQFF
. TRBV2 CASSGPGGSNQPQHF
. TRBV30 CAWSVDGTWNF
. TRBV5-6 CASSSGWAGANVLTF
TRBD1 TRBV29-1 CSVVGTGRTEAFF
. TRBV7-2 CASNAVGLLFSF
TRBD2 TRBV11-2 CASNAKREGRGDTQYF
. TRBV2 CASKRVQETQYF
TRBD1 TRBV10-3 CAISDRRQGLYNEQFF
. TRBV10-3 CAISEGGAGSYNEQFF
. TRBV6-6 CASSYSRDPEQYF
TRBD2 TRBV19 CASNPGLAGIDEQFF
TRBD2 TRBV5-4 CASSPPLTSGRPPSYNEQFF
TRBD2 TRBV5-1 CASSPWTSGPDNEQFF
. TRBV18 CASSLTPNTEAFF
TRBD2 TRBV5-4 CASSMTSAPYNEQFF
TRBD2 TRBV19 CASTHSGLADQETQYF
. TRBV19 CASNTGGVRSSYNEQFF
TRBD2 TRBV30 CAWSLAGYYSYEQYF
. TRBV30 CAWDRAPGEETQYF
TRBD2 TRBV11-3 CASSLAVTSYDEQFF
TRBD1 TRBV2 CASKDREILSNQPQHF
. TRBV18 CASSQAAADTQYF
TRBD1 TRBV7-2 CASSRDRAIAEAFF
. TRBV18 CASSPPGQETQYF
TRBD1 TRBV19 CASSSTGAEAFF
. TRBV19 CASSIAGSGNQPQHF
TRBD1 TRBV5-1 CASSPGQGESYGYTF
. TRBV29-1 CSVEDGQGTDTQYF
TRBD2 TRBV5-4 CASSPGLAGVNEQFF
. TRBV6-5 CASTPGSHRSGYTF
TRBD1 TRBV15 CATSYDRGDTGELFF
. TRBV28 CASSPPSGGEAFF
TRBD2 TRBV7-3 CASSQGLAGGGEQFF
. TRBV18 CASSPQVIGQTPETQYF
. TRBV7-2 CASSLARNYEAFF
TRBD1 TRBV19 CATETGGGQPQHF